The rows below give T cell receptor beta chains drawn from one sample of a study of cytomegalovirus exposure and HLA in healthy donors. Data came from immunoSEQ multiplex PCR; TCRdb stores just in-frame clones and leaves some out. Of roughly 170,000 clones in the sample, approximately 81% were seen once. Specimen: PBMCs. The source is a woman in her 30s in good health and CMV-seronegative. Each CDR3 is given without its conserved first and last residue.

J: TRBJ1-6
V: TRBV27
CDR3: ASSSREYAPLH

J: TRBJ2-5
V: TRBV6-4
CDR3: ASSDPLERRVEETQY

J: TRBJ1-4
V: TRBV7-9
CDR3: ASSLAAGPNEKLF

J: TRBJ2-1
V: TRBV27
CDR3: ASSSVGVGTRNEQF

J: TRBJ1-4
V: TRBV7-9
CDR3: ASSVRGGGEKLF

J: TRBJ1-4
V: TRBV19
CDR3: AKRTGDEKLF

J: TRBJ2-2
V: TRBV7-7
CDR3: ASSLIGQGNTGELF

J: TRBJ1-1
V: TRBV18
CDR3: ASSPSEQVGSAF

J: TRBJ2-1
V: TRBV4-3
CDR3: ASSQHGPREGHGCEQF

J: TRBJ2-7
V: TRBV27
CDR3: ASSLTATYEQY

J: TRBJ2-1
V: TRBV6-4
CDR3: ASSGQGGNEQF

J: TRBJ1-2
V: TRBV28
CDR3: ASSFSGTAFNYGYT

J: TRBJ2-5
V: TRBV6-5
CDR3: ASSSGTGVMETQY

J: TRBJ1-5
V: TRBV2
CDR3: ASKTGLNQPQH

J: TRBJ2-7
V: TRBV7-8
CDR3: ASSLSRAVPYEQY

J: TRBJ2-1
V: TRBV9
CDR3: ASSVGGGVYNEQF

J: TRBJ1-2
V: TRBV2
CDR3: ASILTGAGSGYT

J: TRBJ1-1
V: TRBV18
CDR3: ASSRVADTEAF

J: TRBJ2-7
V: TRBV2
CDR3: ASRRGYEQY

J: TRBJ1-1
V: TRBV7-2
CDR3: ASSFGGRVSEAF

J: TRBJ1-2
V: TRBV2
CDR3: ASSVTTGGYGYT

J: TRBJ1-6
V: TRBV6-5
CDR3: ASSFGARIGNSPLH

J: TRBJ1-1
V: TRBV2
CDR3: ASRRGQANTEAF

J: TRBJ2-1
V: TRBV2
CDR3: AGGTSGRSGSYNEQF

J: TRBJ2-7
V: TRBV28
CDR3: ASLPGGAVLGGSYEQY

J: TRBJ2-7
V: TRBV9
CDR3: ASSVGGQAYEQY

J: TRBJ2-7
V: TRBV4-1
CDR3: ASSQEGRQGAYEQY

J: TRBJ2-1
V: TRBV5-1
CDR3: ASSFRGGAAKNNEQF

J: TRBJ2-4
V: TRBV6-4
CDR3: ASSPSDGHSQY

J: TRBJ1-2
V: TRBV9
CDR3: ASSVGKGPAYGYT

J: TRBJ2-1
V: TRBV7-9
CDR3: ASSRGGLVCGF

J: TRBJ2-3
V: TRBV7-2
CDR3: ASSFSGTGFADTQY

J: TRBJ1-1
V: TRBV18
CDR3: ASSTGTGRASEAF

J: TRBJ1-2
V: TRBV28
CDR3: ASSLGQLYGYT